One sample yielded the 22 T cell receptor beta chains listed below, sequenced in a study of blood T cell repertoires in COVID-19. Clones were sequenced by immunoSEQ multiplex PCR, and TCRdb holds only the in-frame ones, with some missing. The table includes 200,000 to 250,000 clones, roughly 88% detected once. Sequences were obtained from peripheral blood. Receptors were obtained from a man aged 50 to 59 with active or convalescent COVID-19.

In DNA, the CDR3 is TGTGCCAGCAGTTACATGGCTAGCCCATCCTACAATGAGCAGTTCTTC. It codes for CASSYMASPSYNEQFF. V and J are TRBV6-5 and TRBJ2-1, with a weak D call TRBD2 (5 bases). There are 16 residues in the CDR3. Germline values: CDR1 MNHEY, CDR2 SVGAGI. V was clipped by 2 bases and J by 1 base, with 12 bases between them.

CDR3 residues: CASSRGREDNEQFF. CDR3 coding DNA: TGTGCCAGCAGCCGCGGGAGGGAAGACAATGAGCAGTTCTTC. This chain links TRBV14 with TRBJ2-1; 9 nucleotides agree with TRBD2. Germline V CDR1 and CDR2: SGHDN, FVKESK. After removal of 4 bases from V and 5 bases from J, the junction contained 3 bases not matched to a gene. This CDR3 contains 14 residues.

V usage is TRBV10-3 and J usage is TRBJ2-2; 10 bases are a match to TRBD1. V shed 6 bases and J 3 bases; nucleotides not matched to a gene: 4. The germline CDR1 and CDR2 sequences are ENHRY and SYGVKD. The CDR3 covers 15 residues. CDR3 region: CAIRTGGADTGELFF. The CDR3 DNA reads TGTGCCATCAGGACAGGGGGCGCCGACACCGGGGAGCTGTTTTTT.

This clone was detected once. The chain carries TRBV5-5 and TRBJ2-1; 11 bases fit TRBD1. The trim removed 3 bases at V and 15 bases at J, leaving 5 bases unmatched. Germline-derived CDR1 and CDR2 are SGHKS and YYEKEE (reference sequence). CDR3 size: 12 residues. CDR3 region: CASSWVGTGGFF. The CDR3 DNA reads as TGTGCCAGCAGCTGGGTCGGGACAGGGGGGTTCTTC.

V gene TRBV7-3 combines with J gene TRBJ1-1, with 8 bases lining up with TRBD1. The CDR3 covers 14 residues. The germline V gene encodes CDR1 SGHTA and CDR2 FQGTGA. V dropped 5 bases and J dropped 1; count of bases not matched to a gene: 3. CDR3 loop: CASSMDRENTEAFF. CDR3 nucleotides: TGTGCCAGCAGCATGGACAGGGAGAACACTGAAGCTTTCTTT.

CDR3 sequence reads: CASSPTGQGYDGYTF. Here the CDR3 DNA reads TGCGCCAGCAGCCCCACGGGACAGGGGTATGATGGCTACACCTTC. The rearrangement joins TRBV5-1 to TRBJ1-2; TRBD1 matches 10 bases. CDR1 SGHRS and CDR2 YFSETQ come from the germline V gene. The ends lost 4 bases at V and 6 bases at J; junction bases unmatched: 9. The CDR3 sequence is 15 residues long.

The V and J genes are TRBV7-7 and TRBJ2-7; 9 bases are a match to TRBD1. Germline-derived CDR1 and CDR2 are SSHAT and FNYEAQ (reference sequence). CDR3 length: 15 amino acids. CDR3 nucleotides: TGTGCTAGCAGCCACCGGGACAGGGTACCCTACGAGCAGTACGTC. Its protein product is CASSHRDRVPYEQYV.

V usage is TRBV27 and J usage is TRBJ2-7; D not certain. Trimming shortened V by 3 bases and J by 0 bases, and 15 bases separated the two germline ends. The V gene's germline CDR1 is MNHEY and CDR2 SMNVEV (reference sequence). The CDR3 sequence is 16 residues long. DNA for the CDR3: TGTGCCAGCAGTTTCCAGTATTTGCCTTACTCCTACGAGCAGTACTTC. It yields the protein CASSFQYLPYSYEQYF.

This rearrangement joins TRBV28 to TRBJ1-1, with D tentatively TRBD1 (5 bases). The V end lost 1 base, the J end lost 10 bases, and 16 bases lay between the germline ends. Germline V gives CDR1 MDHEN, CDR2 SYDVKM. This CDR3 contains 14 residues. CDR3 nucleotides: TGTGCCAGCAGTTTATTCCGGGGGAGAGGGTTAGCTTTCTTT. Translated, it gives CASSLFRGRGLAFF.

The chain couples TRBV18 to TRBJ1-6; 9 bases fit TRBD1. The CDR3 extends over 13 amino acids. Unmatched junction bases numbered 3, after V lost 5 bases and J lost 10 bases. Per the germline V gene, CDR1 is KGHSH and CDR2 is LQKENI. The DNA for the CDR3 is TGTGCCAGCTCAACCGGACAGGGGTCACCCCTCCACTTT. This translates into CASSTGQGSPLHF. The full variable domain, in which reference TRBV18 and TRBJ1-6 provide the parts outside the CDR3, is NAGVMQNPRHLVRRRGQEARLRCSPMKGHSHVYWYRQLPEEGLKFMVYLQKENIIDESGMPKERFSAEFPKEGPSILRIQQVVRGDSAAYFCASSTGQGSPLHFGNGTRLTVT.

The CDR3 protein is CASSYQQGAGEKLFF. DNA of the CDR3: TGTGCCAGCAGCTATCAACAGGGGGCAGGTGAAAAACTGTTTTTT. This chain uses TRBV7-2 with TRBJ1-4; 9 positions match TRBD1. This CDR3 has 15 amino acids. V lost 4 bases and J lost 7; bases outside the gene matches: 7. Germline CDR1 reads SGHTA; CDR2 reads FQGNSA. The full variable domain, its missing parts supplied by reference TRBV7-2 and TRBJ1-4, is GAGVSQSPSNKVTEKGKDVELRCDPISGHTALYWYRQSLGQGLEFLIYFQGNSAPDKSGLPSDRFSAERTGGSVSTLTIQRTQQEDSAVYLCASSYQQGAGEKLFFGSGTQLSVL.

V and J are TRBV19 and TRBJ1-5, with TRBD1 as a possible D gene (5 bases). Germline V gene data show CDR1 as LNHDA and CDR2 as SQIVND (reference sequence). The CDR3 sequence is 15 residues long. V was trimmed by 6 bases and J by 3 bases, leaving 15 bases between them. Here the CDR3 reads CASRGEGRYNQPQHF. In nucleotides, the CDR3 is TGTGCCAGTAGGGGGGAGGGACGGTACAATCAGCCCCAGCATTTT.

This chain links TRBV14 with TRBJ2-1; D is perhaps TRBD1 (6 bases). The CDR3 is 18 residues long. Trimming removed 2 bases at V and 0 bases at J, with 17 bases between. Germline CDR1 and CDR2: SGHDN and FVKESK. The CDR3 here is CASSQRRGDLSSYNEQFF. The DNA for the CDR3 is TGTGCCAGCAGCCAACGCAGGGGAGACCTTAGCTCCTACAATGAGCAGTTCTTC.

The chain uses TRBV2 and TRBJ1-6, with D possibly matching TRBD1 (6 bases). CDR1 and CDR2 (germline): SNHLY, FYNNEI. V lost 2 bases, J lost 10 bases, and 15 bases lay in between. The CDR3 contains 15 residues. The CDR3 protein is CASSEPQGGESPLHF. DNA for the CDR3: TGTGCCAGCAGTGAACCACAGGGTGGAGAGTCACCCCTCCACTTT.

The chain is built from TRBV7-9 and TRBJ2-3; 7 bases line up with TRBD1. V lost 8 bases and J lost 5; bases outside the gene matches: 7. The CDR3 extends over 13 amino acids. Germline CDR1 reads SEHNR; CDR2 reads FQNEAQ (reference sequence). This chain's CDR3 is CASSKGAGDTQYF. The CDR3 DNA reads TGTGCCAGCTCGAAGGGGGCGGGAGATACGCAGTATTTT.

This clone was picked up one time. The chain carries TRBV19 and TRBJ1-1; 8 bases are shared with TRBD1. Trimming cost V 6 bases and J 0 bases; bases outside gene matches: 6. This CDR3 spans 15 amino acids. Germline loops: CDR1 LNHDA, CDR2 SQIVND (reference sequence). CDR3 amino acids: CASSEWTGMNTEAFF. CDR3 nucleotides: TGTGCCAGTAGCGAATGGACAGGGATGAACACTGAAGCTTTCTTT.

V usage is TRBV4-1 and J usage is TRBJ2-3; 12 nucleotides match TRBD2. V gave up 5 bases and J gave up 6 bases; unmatched junction bases: 6. This CDR3 has 15 amino acids. The germline V gene encodes CDR1 MGHRA and CDR2 YSYEKL. CDR3 sequence (DNA): TGCGCCAGCAGCTATCTGACTAGCGGGGGCGATACGCAGTATTTT. Translated: CASSYLTSGGDTQYF.

The chain carries TRBV5-1 and TRBJ2-1; D gene ambiguous. V dropped 0 bases and J dropped 8 bases, with 12 bases sitting between them. Germline values: CDR1 SGHRS, CDR2 YFSETQ. The CDR3 contains 14 residues. CDR3 DNA: TGCGCCAGCAGCTTGGTTTTCGTGGAGTATGAGCAGTTCTTC. This encodes CASSLVFVEYEQFF.

The V call is TRBV18, the J call TRBJ1-5; 11 bases are shared with TRBD1. Per germline, CDR1 KGHSH and CDR2 LQKENI. The CDR3 runs 16 residues. The J segment lost 4 bases and the V segment lost 2 bases, leaving 4 bases of the junction unmatched. CDR3 in DNA: TGTGCCAGCTCACCAGGGACAGGGGGTCTAAATCAGCCCCAGCATTTT. Its translation: CASSPGTGGLNQPQHF.

The CDR3: CASSLGRGNYGYTF. CDR3 sequence (DNA): TGTGCCAGCAGCTTAGGGAGGGGTAACTATGGCTACACCTTC. V and J are TRBV11-2 and TRBJ1-2, with D perhaps matching TRBD1 (5 bases). Trimming pared 1 base from V and 1 base from J, leaving 7 bases between. The CDR3 extends over 14 amino acids. Germline loops: CDR1 SGHAT, CDR2 FQNNGV.

The chain recombines TRBV18 with TRBJ2-6; D unresolved. CDR1 and CDR2 (germline): KGHSH, LQKENI. The V end was cut by 6 bases, the J end by 4 bases, with 13 bases between. This CDR3 is 15 amino acids long. This chain's CDR3 is CASSLMGSGANVLTF. The CDR3 DNA is TGTGCCAGCTCCCTAATGGGCTCAGGGGCCAACGTCCTGACTTTC.

The rearrangement uses TRBV6-2 or TRBV6-3 and TRBJ2-7; a possible D gene is TRBD1 (6 bases). Germline loops: CDR1 MNHEY, CDR2 SVGEGT. The ends were cut back, 0 bases at V and 2 bases at J, with 14 bases in the middle. This CDR3 is 16 amino acids long. The CDR3 sequence is CASSYSRQGYTYEQYV. CDR3 bases: TGTGCCAGCAGTTACTCGAGGCAGGGGTACACCTACGAGCAGTACGTC.